Reported below is one T cell receptor (beta chain). Antigen unknown. This record comes from a study of T cell repertoires in cytomegalovirus infection. Study at large: Selection of CMV epitopes for the study included recently identified HLA-C-restricted and well-studied HLA-B-restricted ones. Both a matching HLA type and CMV infection were indicated by public TCR beta signatures. Study-wide points: The cumulative frequency of public TCR beta families identified carriers of CMV plus the relevant HLA. There were HLA-C-restricted CMV-specific TCR beta clonotypes dominating the ex vivo response.

The CDR3 has 14 residues. With V trimmed by 3 bases and J by 4 bases, 7 bases remained unmatched. Germline loops: CDR1 GTSNPN, CDR2 SVGIG (reference sequence). TCRdb re-called the reads with MiXCR, one entry per CDR3 protein. The data contain hundreds of thousands of distinct CDR3 sequences, around a third of them singletons. This sequence originates from a human donor in good health (CMV status not recorded). Some clones in this sample may be carry-over from other donors' samples. The chain combines TRBV30 with TRBJ1-2; TRBD1 agrees at 8 bases. The sequenced sample was cultured PBMCs, obtained from culture after CMV antigen stimulation. This chain's CDR3 is CAWSWTGTGYGYTF. CDR3 nucleotide sequence: TGTGCCTGGAGCTGGACAGGGACCGGCTATGGCTACACCTTC.